This T cell receptor beta chain was identified during a study of blood T cells in healthy people across ages. A second about 6 to 12 cycle PCR used barcoded and J-beta primers. Using its own MiXCR run on the 5' RACE reads, TCRdb lists one record per CDR3 protein. In the table there are around 800,000 distinct CDR3 sequences, about 46% of which are singletons. CDR1 and CDR2 (germline): DFQATT, SNEGSKA (reference sequence). The CDR3 loop spans 13 amino acids. The germline V and J ends were trimmed by 7 bases and 2 bases, with 11 bases remaining between them. V gene TRBV20-1 combines with J gene TRBJ2-2, with D tentatively TRBD2 (5 bases). The clonotype comes from a man of 80 years or more in good health. The sequencing sample was made of blood. CDR3 bases: TGCAGTGGGAGGACTTCTAACACCGGGGAGCTGTTTTTT. It codes for CSGRTSNTGELFF.